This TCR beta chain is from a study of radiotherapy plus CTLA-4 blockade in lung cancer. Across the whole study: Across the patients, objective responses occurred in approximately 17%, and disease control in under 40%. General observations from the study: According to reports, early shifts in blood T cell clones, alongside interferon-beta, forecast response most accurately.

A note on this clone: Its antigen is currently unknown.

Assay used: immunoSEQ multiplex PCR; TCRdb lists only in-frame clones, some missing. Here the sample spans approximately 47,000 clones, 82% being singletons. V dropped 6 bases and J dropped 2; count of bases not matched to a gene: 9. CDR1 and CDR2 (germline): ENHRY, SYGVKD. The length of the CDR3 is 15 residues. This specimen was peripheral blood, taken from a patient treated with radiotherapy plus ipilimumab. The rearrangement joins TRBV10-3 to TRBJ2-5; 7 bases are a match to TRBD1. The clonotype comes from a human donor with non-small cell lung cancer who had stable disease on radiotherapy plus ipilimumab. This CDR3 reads CAISRGSGQQETQYF. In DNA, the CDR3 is TGTGCCATCAGCCGGGGATCGGGACAGCAAGAGACCCAGTACTTC.